The rows below give T cell receptor beta chains drawn from one sample of a study of identical twins. Each CDR3 protein gets one entry after TCRdb re-called the 5' RACE reads with MiXCR. The table has 450,000 or so distinct CDR3 sequences, roughly an eighth seen once; the top ten hold about 0.97%. These data were likewise used in another study, on yellow fever vaccine responses in identical twins.

Sequenced material: CD4+ T cells sorted from blood. These receptors all come from a woman between 18 and 30 years old in good health. CDR3s include the opening cysteine and the closing phenylalanine or tryptophan. Fields, in order: J gene, clone size, V gene, CDR3 protein. Clone size is stated in some rows and not others, as once, few, many or a class when expanded.

J gene: TRBJ2-1
clone size: .
V gene: TRBV7-3
CDR3 protein: CASSPGTSGPSWNEQFF

J gene: TRBJ2-7
clone size: few
V gene: TRBV7-2
CDR3 protein: CASSRTGADAYEQYF

J gene: TRBJ2-3
clone size: .
V gene: TRBV6-2/TRBV6-3
CDR3 protein: CASSSMTSGRSDTQYF

J gene: TRBJ2-6
clone size: few
V gene: TRBV7-2
CDR3 protein: CASSLGPDPGANVLTF

J gene: TRBJ2-7
clone size: .
V gene: TRBV15
CDR3 protein: CATSRGDSGTSGRWDEQYF

J gene: TRBJ2-7
clone size: .
V gene: TRBV12-3/TRBV12-4
CDR3 protein: CASSFRISGASYEQYF

J gene: TRBJ1-2
clone size: .
V gene: TRBV6-1
CDR3 protein: CASRDRGSGYGYTF

J gene: TRBJ2-1
clone size: many
V gene: TRBV29-1
CDR3 protein: CSVAAGVNEQFF

J gene: TRBJ2-7
clone size: .
V gene: TRBV28
CDR3 protein: CASSLSPGQVKYEQYF

J gene: TRBJ2-5
clone size: many
V gene: TRBV5-8
CDR3 protein: CASSLGWTQETQYF